This T cell receptor beta chain stems from a study of T cells in Graves' hyperthyroidism and ophthalmopathy. Researchers took RNA transcripts and amplified the TCR beta CDR3 regions from them. The HTBI primer set served for first-round RT-PCR of the TCR CDR3. TCRdb re-called the multiplex PCR reads through MiXCR, storing one row per CDR3 protein. Of around 500,000 distinct CDR3 sequences listed, 14% are singletons. Germline trimming cut 2 bases from V and 0 bases from J; bases unmatched to any gene: 2. The germline gives CDR1 GTSNPN, CDR2 SVGIG (reference sequence). The CDR3 consists of 16 residues. Stable hyperthyroidism: no ophthalmopathy progression over 18 months of follow-up. In patients aged 18 to 65, hyperthyroidism was newly diagnosed, with duration under 2 months. Overall study results and limits: The blood repertoire included most of the expanded thyroid clonotypes above 0.001. Ophthalmopathy and stable hyperthyroidism were told apart by a 13 V-J model.

This clonotype was counted between two and nine times. The target antigen is unknown. The chain carries TRBV30 and TRBJ2-3; 13 bases fit TRBD2. Material: blood. The receptor's source is a woman aged 40 to 50 with Graves' hyperthyroidism. Here the CDR3 DNA reads TGTGCCTGGAGTCTGGGACTAGCGGGAAGCACAGATACGCAGTATTTT. Its translation: CAWSLGLAGSTDTQYF.